Sequencing of this TCR beta chain was carried out in a study of blood T cells in healthy people across ages. Then a second PCR, running roughly 7 to 11 cycles, was carried out with a sample-barcoded 5' primer and a J-beta primer mix. TCRdb re-analysed the 5' RACE reads in MiXCR, keeping a single row per CDR3 protein. The sample yields fewer than 650,000 distinct CDR3 sequences, around a quarter seen once. Study findings and constraints: Whereas aged donors had fewer naive CD4+ cells, long-lived donors had more of them and higher diversity. Diversity of TCR beta correlated strongly with naive T cell percentage.

Germline V CDR1 and CDR2: DFQATT, SNEGSKA (reference sequence). The CDR3 totals 16 residues. V lost 0 bases and J 7 bases, leaving 19 bases between the germline ends. Notes on this clonotype: Antigen specificity is unknown.

Total RNA extraction produced at least 5 micrograms (per sample) for the study. This same sample was also part of a study on T cells of mothers and their children.

The clonotype was recovered from a boy between 2 and 15 years old in good health. The source material was blood. The chain employs TRBV20-1 and TRBJ2-1, with D maybe TRBD1 (5 bases). CDR3 bases: TGCAGTGCTAGAGATGCTCGACAGTCTCTGGGGAATGAGCAGTTCTTC. It yields the protein CSARDARQSLGNEQFF.